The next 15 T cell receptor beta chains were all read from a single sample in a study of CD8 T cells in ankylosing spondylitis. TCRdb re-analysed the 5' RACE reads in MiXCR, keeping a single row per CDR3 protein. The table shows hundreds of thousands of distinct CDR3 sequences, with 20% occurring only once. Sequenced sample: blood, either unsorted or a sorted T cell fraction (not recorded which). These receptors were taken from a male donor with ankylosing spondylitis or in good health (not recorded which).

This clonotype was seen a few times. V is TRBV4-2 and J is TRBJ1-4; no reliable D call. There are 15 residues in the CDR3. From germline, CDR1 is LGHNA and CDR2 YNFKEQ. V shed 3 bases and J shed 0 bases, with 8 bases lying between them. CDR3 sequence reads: CASSQETPTNEKLFF. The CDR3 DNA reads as TGTGCCAGCAGCCAGGAGACACCAACTAATGAAAAACTGTTTTTT.

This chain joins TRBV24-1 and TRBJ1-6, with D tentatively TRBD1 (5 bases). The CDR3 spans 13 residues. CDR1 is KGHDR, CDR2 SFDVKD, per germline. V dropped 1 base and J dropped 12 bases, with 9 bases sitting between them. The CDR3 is CATSDFSGGPLHF. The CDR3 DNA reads TGTGCCACCAGTGATTTCTCCGGGGGACCCCTCCACTTT.

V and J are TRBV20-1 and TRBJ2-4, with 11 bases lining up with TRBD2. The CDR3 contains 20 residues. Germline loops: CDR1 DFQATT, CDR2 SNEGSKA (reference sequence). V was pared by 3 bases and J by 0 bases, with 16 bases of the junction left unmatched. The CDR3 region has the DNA TGCAGTGCTAGTGGGGGCATTGGGACTAGCGGTGATCTAGCCAAAAACATTCAGTACTTC. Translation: CSASGGIGTSGDLAKNIQYF.

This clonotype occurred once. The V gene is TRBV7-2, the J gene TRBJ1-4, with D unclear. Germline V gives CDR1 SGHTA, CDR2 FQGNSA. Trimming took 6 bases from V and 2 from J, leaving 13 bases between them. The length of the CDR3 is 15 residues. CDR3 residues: CASRMGYSTNEKLFF. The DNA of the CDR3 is TGTGCCAGCAGGATGGGGTATTCGACTAATGAAAAACTGTTTTTT.

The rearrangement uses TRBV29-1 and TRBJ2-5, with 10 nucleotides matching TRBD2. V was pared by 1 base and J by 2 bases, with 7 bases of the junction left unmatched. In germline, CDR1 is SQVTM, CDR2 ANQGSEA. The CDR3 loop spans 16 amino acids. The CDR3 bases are TGCAGCGTTGAAGTGTTAGCGGGAGGCTTACAAGAGACCCAGTACTTC. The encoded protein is CSVEVLAGGLQETQYF. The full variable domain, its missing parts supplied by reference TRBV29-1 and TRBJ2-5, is SAVISQKPSRDICQRGTSLTIQCQVDSQVTMMFWYRQQPGQSLTLIATANQGSEATYESGFVIDKFPISRPNLTFSTLTVSNMSPEDSSIYLCSVEVLAGGLQETQYFGPGTRLLVL.

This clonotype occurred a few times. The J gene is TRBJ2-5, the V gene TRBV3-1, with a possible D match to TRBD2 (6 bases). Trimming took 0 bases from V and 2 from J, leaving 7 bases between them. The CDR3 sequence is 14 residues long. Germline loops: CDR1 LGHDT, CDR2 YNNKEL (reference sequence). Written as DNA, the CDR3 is TGTGCCAGCAGCCAAGAACTAGCTCAAGAGACCCAGTACTTC. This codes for CASSQELAQETQYF.

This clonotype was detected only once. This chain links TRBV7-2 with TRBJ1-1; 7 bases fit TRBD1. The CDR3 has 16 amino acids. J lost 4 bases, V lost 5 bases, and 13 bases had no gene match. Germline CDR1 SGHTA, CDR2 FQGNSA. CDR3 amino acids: CASSRTGTGVGTEAFF. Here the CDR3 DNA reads TGTGCCAGCAGCCGTACCGGCACAGGGGTGGGCACTGAAGCTTTCTTT.

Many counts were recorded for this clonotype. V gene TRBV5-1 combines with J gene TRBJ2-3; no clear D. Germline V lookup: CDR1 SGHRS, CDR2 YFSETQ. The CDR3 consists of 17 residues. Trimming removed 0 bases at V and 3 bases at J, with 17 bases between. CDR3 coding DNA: TGCGCCAGCAGCTTGGATGCCTTCACGGCGGTTACAGATACGCAGTATTTT. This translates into CASSLDAFTAVTDTQYF.

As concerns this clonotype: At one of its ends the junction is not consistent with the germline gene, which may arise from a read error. CDR3 residues: CASGAEGIF. The CDR3 DNA is TGTGCCAGCGGAGCGGAGGGAATCTTC. The chain carries TRBV11-2 and TRBJ2-1; D might be TRBD2 (6 bases). The germline V gene encodes CDR1 SGHAT and CDR2 FQNNGV. The CDR3 length is 9 residues.

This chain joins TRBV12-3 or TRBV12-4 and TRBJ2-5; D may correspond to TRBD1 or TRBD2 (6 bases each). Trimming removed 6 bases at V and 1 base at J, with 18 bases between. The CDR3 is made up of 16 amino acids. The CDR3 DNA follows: TGTGCCAGCAGCCTGGCCGGGAGAGGGGGCCAAGAGACCCAGTACTTC. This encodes CASSLAGRGGQETQYF.

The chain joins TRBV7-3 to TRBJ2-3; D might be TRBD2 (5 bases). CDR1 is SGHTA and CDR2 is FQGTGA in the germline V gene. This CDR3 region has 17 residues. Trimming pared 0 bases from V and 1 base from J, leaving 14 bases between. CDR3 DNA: TGTGCCAGCAGCTTAACAACCGGGATCTGGGGCACAGATACGCAGTATTTT. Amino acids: CASSLTTGIWGTDTQYF.

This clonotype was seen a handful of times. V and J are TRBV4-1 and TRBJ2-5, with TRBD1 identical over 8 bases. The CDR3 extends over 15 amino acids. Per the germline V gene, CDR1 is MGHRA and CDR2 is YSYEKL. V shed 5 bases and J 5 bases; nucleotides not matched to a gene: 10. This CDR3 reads CASSKQGGNWETQYF. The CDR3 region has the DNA TGCGCCAGCAGCAAACAGGGGGGCAATTGGGAGACCCAGTACTTC.

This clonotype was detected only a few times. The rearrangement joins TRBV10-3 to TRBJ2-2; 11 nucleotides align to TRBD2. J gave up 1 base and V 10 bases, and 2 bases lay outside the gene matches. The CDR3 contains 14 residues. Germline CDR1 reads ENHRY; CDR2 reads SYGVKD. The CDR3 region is CATGLAGNTGELFF. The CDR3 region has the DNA TGTGCCACCGGACTAGCGGGGAACACCGGGGAGCTGTTTTTT.

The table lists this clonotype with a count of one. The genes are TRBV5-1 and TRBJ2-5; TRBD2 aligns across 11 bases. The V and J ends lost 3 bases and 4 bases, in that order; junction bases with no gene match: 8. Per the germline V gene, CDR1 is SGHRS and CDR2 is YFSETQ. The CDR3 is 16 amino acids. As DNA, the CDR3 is TGCGCCAGCAGCTCGCAACTAGCGGGAGATGGAGAGACCCAGTACTTC. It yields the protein CASSSQLAGDGETQYF.

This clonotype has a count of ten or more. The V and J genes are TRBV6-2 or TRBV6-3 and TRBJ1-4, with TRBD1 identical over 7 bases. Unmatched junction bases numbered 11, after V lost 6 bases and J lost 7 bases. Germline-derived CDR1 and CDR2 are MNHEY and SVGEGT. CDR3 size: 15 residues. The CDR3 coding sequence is TGTGCCAGCAGGACAGGGCCCCAACGCGTTGAAAAACTGTTTTTT. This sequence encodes CASRTGPQRVEKLFF.